What follows are 14 T cell receptor beta chains derived from one specimen sequenced in a study of T cell repertoires in cytomegalovirus infection. Each CDR3 protein is one row after TCRdb ran MiXCR on the reads. The table includes about 500,000 distinct CDR3 sequences, roughly a third detected once. Their cognate antigens are unknown. The material was cultured PBMCs, obtained from culture after CMV antigen stimulation. These TCRs come from a human donor in good health (CMV status not recorded). Some clones in this sample may be carry-over from other donors' samples.

A word on this clonotype: A read error is possible here, since a much larger clone lies one base away. The chain joins TRBV7-8 to TRBJ2-7, with 10 nucleotides matching TRBD2. The germline CDR1 and CDR2 sequences are SGHVS and FQNEAQ. The V and J ends lost 0 bases and 3 bases, in that order; junction bases with no gene match: 11. The length of the CDR3 is 18 residues. The CDR3 DNA reads as TGTGCCAGCAGCTTAGCGGTTGGTCTAGCGGGAGAGAACTACGAGCAGTACTTC. Protein product: CASSLAVGLAGENYEQYF.

This clonotype came up a few times. The J gene is TRBJ2-5, the V gene TRBV19, with 10 bases matching TRBD2. CDR3 length equals 14 residues. Looked up from germline, CDR1 is LNHDA and CDR2 is SQIVND (reference sequence). V was pared by 5 bases and J by 3 bases, with 3 bases of the junction left unmatched. The CDR3 DNA reads as TGTGCCAGTAGTCTAGCGGGAGTTGAAGAGACCCAGTACTTC. Amino acid sequence: CASSLAGVEETQYF.

The chain is built from TRBV7-3 and TRBJ2-7, with 9 bases identical to TRBD2. Per the germline V gene, CDR1 is SGHTA and CDR2 is FQGTGA. Trimming cost V 2 bases and J 3 bases; bases outside gene matches: 5. The CDR3 totals 15 residues. The CDR3 is CASSLVSGSVYEQYF. As DNA, the CDR3 is TGTGCCAGCAGCTTAGTTAGCGGGAGTGTCTACGAGCAGTACTTC.

This clonotype was counted a few times. The genes are TRBV5-6 and TRBJ2-3, with D possibly being TRBD2 (6 bases). Germline-derived CDR1 and CDR2 are SGHDT and YYEEEE. Trimming took off 0 bases at V and 5 bases at J, with 10 bases between the two ends. The CDR3 extends over 14 amino acids. The CDR3 DNA sequence: TGTGCCAGCAGCTTGGCGGGAGAAGTAGATACGCAGTATTTT. It specifies CASSLAGEVDTQYF.

This clonotype was seen only a few times. This rearrangement joins TRBV12-3 or TRBV12-4 to TRBJ2-3, with D perhaps matching TRBD1 (5 bases). CDR3 length: 14 amino acids. The V gene lost 3 bases and the J gene lost 6 bases, with 13 bases spanning the gap. The DNA of the CDR3 is TGTGCCAGCAGTTTTGGGGCAAAGAGGGATACGCAGTATTTT. It yields the protein CASSFGAKRDTQYF.

This clonotype came up a few times. The chain employs TRBV7-2 and TRBJ2-1; 13 positions agree with TRBD2. The length of the CDR3 is 15 residues. The V gene's germline CDR1 is SGHTA and CDR2 FQGNSA. Unmatched junction bases numbered 2, after V lost 4 bases and J lost 5 bases. The CDR3 nucleotides read TGTGCCAGCAGCTACGGACTAGCGGGGGACAATGAGCAGTTCTTC. Its protein is CASSYGLAGDNEQFF.

V and J are TRBV14 and TRBJ2-7; D remains ambiguous. The germline gives CDR1 SGHDN, CDR2 FVKESK. The CDR3 is 13 residues long. Trimming cost V 0 bases and J 3 bases, with 6 bases left between them. As DNA, the CDR3 is TGTGCCAGCAGCCAAGATACCAGCTACGAGCAGTACTTC. Its translation is CASSQDTSYEQYF.

This clonotype has more than one count but fewer than ten. This chain links TRBV7-6 with TRBJ1-6; D unclear. Germline V gene data show CDR1 as SGHVS and CDR2 as FNYEAQ. V dropped 4 bases and J dropped 10 bases, with 11 bases sitting between them. This CDR3 is 13 amino acids long. Here the CDR3 reads CASSSVVESPLHF. CDR3 sequence (DNA): TGTGCCAGCAGCTCGGTAGTGGAATCACCCCTCCACTTT.

This clonotype has only a few counts. The V call is TRBV19, the J call TRBJ2-2; TRBD2 agrees at 12 bases. The CDR3 has 18 residues. In germline, CDR1 is LNHDA, CDR2 SQIVND (reference sequence). The junction had 8 bases not matched to a gene; V was cut back by 5 bases and J by 1 base. CDR3 in amino acids: CASSPSWTSGKNTGELFF. The CDR3 DNA is TGTGCCAGTAGTCCTTCTTGGACTAGCGGGAAGAACACCGGGGAGCTGTTTTTT.

The J gene is TRBJ1-1, the V gene TRBV18; no definite D call. This CDR3 is built from 17 residues. Per the germline V gene, CDR1 is KGHSH and CDR2 is LQKENI. The germline V and J ends were trimmed by 2 bases and 0 bases, with 16 bases remaining between them. This chain's CDR3 is CASSPIKGQPLNTEAFF. Written as DNA, the CDR3 is TGTGCCAGCTCACCAATAAAAGGTCAACCGCTGAACACTGAAGCTTTCTTT.

This chain uses TRBV14 with TRBJ2-7; TRBD1 matches at 7 bases. V shed 1 base, J shed 4 bases, and the junction held 7 bases outside the gene matches. CDR3 length: 15 amino acids. Germline V CDR1 and CDR2: SGHDN, FVKESK. The CDR3, as DNA: TGTGCCAGCAGCCAAGGAGGGACAGATTTTTACGAGCAGTACTTC. Translated, it gives CASSQGGTDFYEQYF.

In its sample, this clonotype was seen a few times. The V gene is TRBV12-3 or TRBV12-4, the J gene TRBJ2-7; possible D gene TRBD2, 5 bases. The CDR3 totals 12 residues. The V end was cut by 5 bases, the J end by 4 bases, with 9 bases between. CDR3 protein: CASSRGSYEQYV. CDR3 coding DNA: TGTGCCAGCAGTCGGGGTAGTTACGAGCAGTACGTC.

This clonotype was counted many times. The CDR3 DNA sequence: TGTGCCAGCAGCTTAGGTCGGACTGGAAGCACAGATACGCAGTATTTT. This encodes CASSLGRTGSTDTQYF. The chain is built from TRBV7-2 and TRBJ2-3; D might be TRBD2 (5 bases). V lost 1 base and J lost 0, with 11 bases in between. Germline assignment: CDR1 SGHTA and CDR2 FQGNSA. The CDR3 consists of 16 residues.

This chain links TRBV19 with TRBJ1-1, with D unresolved. The germline CDR1 and CDR2 sequences are LNHDA and SQIVND (reference sequence). The CDR3 length is 14 residues. V lost 3 bases, J lost 4 bases, and 12 bases lay in between. CDR3 sequence: CASSILLEGTEAFF. CDR3 in DNA: TGTGCCAGTAGTATTCTATTGGAAGGCACTGAAGCTTTCTTT.